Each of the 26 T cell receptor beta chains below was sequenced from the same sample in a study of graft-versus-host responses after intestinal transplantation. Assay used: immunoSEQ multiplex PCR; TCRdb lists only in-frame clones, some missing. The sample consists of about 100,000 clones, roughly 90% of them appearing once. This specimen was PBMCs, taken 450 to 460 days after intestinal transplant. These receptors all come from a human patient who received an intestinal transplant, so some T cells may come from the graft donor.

The CDR3 loop reads CASSSRTQETQYF. The CDR3 DNA reads TGTGCCAGCAGCTCTAGGACTCAAGAGACCCAGTACTTC. The chain joins TRBV7-8 to TRBJ2-5, with D perhaps matching TRBD2 (5 bases). The length of the CDR3 is 13 residues. The V end was cut by 4 bases, the J end by 2 bases, with 8 bases between. Per the germline V gene, CDR1 is SGHVS and CDR2 is FQNEAQ. Combining the CDR3 with reference TRBV7-8 and TRBJ2-5 gives the whole variable domain GAGVSQSPRYKVAKRGQDVALRCDPISGHVSLFWYQQALGQGPEFLTYFQNEAQLDKSGLPSDRFFAERPEGSVSTLKIQRTQQEDSAVYLCASSSRTQETQYFGPGTRLLVL.

In DNA form, the CDR3 reads TGTGCCAGCAGCAAACAGGGGGCTTACTATGGCTACACCTTC. Its translation is CASSKQGAYYGYTF. The chain uses TRBV11-2 and TRBJ1-2, with TRBD1 identical over 9 bases. From germline, CDR1 is SGHAT and CDR2 FQNNGV. V lost 5 bases to trimming and J lost 3 bases; unmatched junction nucleotides: 4. CDR3 length: 14 amino acids.

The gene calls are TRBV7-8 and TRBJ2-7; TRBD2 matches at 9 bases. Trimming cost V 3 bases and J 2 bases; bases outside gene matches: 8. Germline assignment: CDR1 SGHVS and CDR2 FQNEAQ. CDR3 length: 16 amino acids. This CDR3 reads CASSFPLAGDPYEQYF. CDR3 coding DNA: TGTGCCAGCAGCTTCCCCTTAGCGGGGGACCCCTACGAGCAGTACTTC.

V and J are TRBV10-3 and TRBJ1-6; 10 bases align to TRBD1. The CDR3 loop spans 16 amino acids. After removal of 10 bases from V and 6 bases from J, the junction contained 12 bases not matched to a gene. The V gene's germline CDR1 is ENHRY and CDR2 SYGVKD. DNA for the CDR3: TGTGCCACTAACCGGGACAGGGGTGACTCTAATTCACCCCTCCACTTT. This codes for CATNRDRGDSNSPLHF.

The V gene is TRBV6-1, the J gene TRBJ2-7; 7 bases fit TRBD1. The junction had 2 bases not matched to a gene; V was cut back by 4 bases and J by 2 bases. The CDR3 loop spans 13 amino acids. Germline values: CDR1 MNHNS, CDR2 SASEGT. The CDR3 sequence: CASSADRAYEQYF. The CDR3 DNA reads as TGTGCCAGCAGTGCCGACAGGGCCTACGAGCAGTACTTC.

The CDR3 nucleotides read TGTGCCAGCAGTTCCCCAAGAGGGGTCCCAAGATATAGCAATCAGCCCCAGCATTTT. It codes for CASSSPRGVPRYSNQPQHF. The chain has TRBV27 and TRBJ1-5; tentatively, D is TRBD1 (5 bases). CDR1 and CDR2 from the germline V gene are MNHEY and SMNVEV (reference sequence). CDR3 length equals 19 residues. V dropped 4 bases and J dropped 0 bases, with 22 bases sitting between them.

Here the CDR3 reads CASSYWDINTEAFF. The CDR3 DNA reads TGTGCCAGCAGTTATTGGGACATAAACACTGAAGCTTTCTTT. The chain employs TRBV6-5 and TRBJ1-1; perhaps TRBD1 as D (6 bases). Trimming pared 3 bases from V and 2 bases from J, leaving 10 bases between. CDR3 length: 14 residues. Germline CDR1 MNHEY, CDR2 SVGAGI.

The CDR3 loop reads CASSPSGGRGYEQYF. CDR3 coding DNA: TGTGCCAGCAGCCCGTCAGGGGGCCGCGGCTACGAGCAGTACTTC. The J gene is TRBJ2-5, the V gene TRBV5-6, with 8 bases lining up with TRBD1. The J call may be in error: the DNA end matches TRBJ2-7 better. The V gene's germline CDR1 is SGHDT and CDR2 YYEEEE. This CDR3 has 15 amino acids.

In DNA, the CDR3 is TGCGCCAGCAGTGAAGGAAGGGGGGAAATTAACACTGAAGCTTTCTTT. Its translation: CASSEGRGEINTEAFF. This rearrangement joins TRBV10-1 to TRBJ1-1; D might be TRBD1 (6 bases). Germline CDR1 is WNHNN and CDR2 is SYGVQD (reference sequence). Trimming took off 3 bases at V and 2 bases at J, with 16 bases between the two ends. The CDR3 totals 16 residues.

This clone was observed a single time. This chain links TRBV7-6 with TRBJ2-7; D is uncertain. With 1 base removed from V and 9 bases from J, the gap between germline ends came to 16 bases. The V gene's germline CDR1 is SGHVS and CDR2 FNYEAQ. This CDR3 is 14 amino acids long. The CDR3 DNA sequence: TGTGCCAGCAGCTTAGAACAGCCCCCGGTTGTGCAGTACTTC. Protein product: CASSLEQPPVVQYF. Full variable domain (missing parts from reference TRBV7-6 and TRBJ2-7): GAGVSQSPRYKVTKRGQDVALRCDPISGHVSLYWYRQALGQGPEFLTYFNYEAQQDKSGLPNDRFSAERPEGSISTLTIQRTEQRDSAMYRCASSLEQPPVVQYFGPGTRLTVT.

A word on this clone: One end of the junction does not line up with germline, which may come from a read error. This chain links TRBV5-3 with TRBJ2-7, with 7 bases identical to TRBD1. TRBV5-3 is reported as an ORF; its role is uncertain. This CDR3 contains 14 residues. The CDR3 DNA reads TGTGCCAGCAGCTTGCGAGGGACAGACTACGAGCAGTACTTC. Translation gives CASSLRGTDYEQYF.

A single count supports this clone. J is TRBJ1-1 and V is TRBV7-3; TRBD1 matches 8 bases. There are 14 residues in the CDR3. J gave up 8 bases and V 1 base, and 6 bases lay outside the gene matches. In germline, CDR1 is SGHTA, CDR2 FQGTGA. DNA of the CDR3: TGTGCCAGCAGCTTAAGGGGAGGGGACAGGGAAGCTTTCTTT. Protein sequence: CASSLRGGDREAFF. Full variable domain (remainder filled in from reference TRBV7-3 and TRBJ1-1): GAGVSQTPSNKVTEKGKYVELRCDPISGHTALYWYRQSLGQGPEFLIYFQGTGAADDSGLPNDRFFAVRPEGSVSTLKIQRTERGDSAVYLCASSLRGGDREAFFGQGTRLTVV.

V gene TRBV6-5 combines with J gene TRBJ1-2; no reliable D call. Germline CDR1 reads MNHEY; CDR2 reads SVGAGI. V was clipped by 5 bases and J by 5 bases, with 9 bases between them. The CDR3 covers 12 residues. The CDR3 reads CASSADLYGYTF. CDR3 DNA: TGTGCCAGCAGTGCCGACCTGTATGGCTACACCTTC.

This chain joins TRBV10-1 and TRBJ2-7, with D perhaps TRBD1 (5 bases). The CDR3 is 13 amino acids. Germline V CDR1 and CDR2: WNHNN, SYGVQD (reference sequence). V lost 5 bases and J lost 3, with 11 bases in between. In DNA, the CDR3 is TGCGCCAGCAGTCCCGGACATAACTACGAGCAGTACTTC. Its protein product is CASSPGHNYEQYF.

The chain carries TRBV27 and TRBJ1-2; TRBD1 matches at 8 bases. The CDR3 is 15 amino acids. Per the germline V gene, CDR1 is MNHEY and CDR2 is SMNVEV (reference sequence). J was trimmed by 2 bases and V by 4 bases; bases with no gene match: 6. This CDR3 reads CASSYGTGGNYGYTF. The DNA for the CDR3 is TGTGCCAGCAGTTACGGGACAGGTGGGAACTATGGCTACACCTTC.

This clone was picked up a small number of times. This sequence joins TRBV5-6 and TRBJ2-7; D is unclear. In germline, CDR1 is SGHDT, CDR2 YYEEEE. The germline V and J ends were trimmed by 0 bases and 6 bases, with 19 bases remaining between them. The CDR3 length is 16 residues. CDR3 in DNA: TGTGCCAGCAGCTTGGAGGTGGTCGGGTCCGTCTCCGAGCAGTACTTC. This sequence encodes CASSLEVVGSVSEQYF.

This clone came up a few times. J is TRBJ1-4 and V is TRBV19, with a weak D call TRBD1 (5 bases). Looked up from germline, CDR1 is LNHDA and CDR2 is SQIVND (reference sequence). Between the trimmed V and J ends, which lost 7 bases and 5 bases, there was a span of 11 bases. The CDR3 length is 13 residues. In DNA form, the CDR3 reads TGTGCCAGTACCCTTCGGGGGAATGAAAAACTGTTTTTT. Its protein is CASTLRGNEKLFF.

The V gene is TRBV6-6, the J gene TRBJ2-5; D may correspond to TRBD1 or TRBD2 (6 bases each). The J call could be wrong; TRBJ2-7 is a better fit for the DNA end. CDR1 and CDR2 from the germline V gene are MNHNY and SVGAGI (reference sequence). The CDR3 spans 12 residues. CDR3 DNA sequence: TGTGCCAGCAGTTACTGGGGGGCCGAGCAGTACTTC. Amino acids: CASSYWGAEQYF.

The CDR3 loop is CASSLGTSGGYEQYF. The CDR3 DNA reads TGCGCCAGCAGCTTGGGTACTAGCGGGGGCTACGAGCAGTACTTC. The rearrangement joins TRBV5-1 to TRBJ2-7, with TRBD2 matching over 11 bases. J gave up 3 bases and V 0 bases, and 2 bases lay outside the gene matches. This CDR3 region has 15 residues. Per germline, CDR1 SGHRS and CDR2 YFSETQ. The full variable domain, its missing parts supplied by reference TRBV5-1 and TRBJ2-7, is KAGVTQTPRYLIKTRGQQVTLSCSPISGHRSVSWYQQTPGQGLQFLFEYFSETQRNKGNFPGRFSGRQFSNSRSEMNVSTLELGDSALYLCASSLGTSGGYEQYFGPGTRLTVT.

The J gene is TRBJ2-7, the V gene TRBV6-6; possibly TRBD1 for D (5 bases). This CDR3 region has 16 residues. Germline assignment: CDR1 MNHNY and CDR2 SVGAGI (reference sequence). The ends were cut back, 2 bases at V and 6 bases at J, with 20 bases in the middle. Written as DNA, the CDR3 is TGTGCCAGCAGTTACCCGCAGGGCCTTGACCCGCTCGAGCAGTACTTC. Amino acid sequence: CASSYPQGLDPLEQYF.

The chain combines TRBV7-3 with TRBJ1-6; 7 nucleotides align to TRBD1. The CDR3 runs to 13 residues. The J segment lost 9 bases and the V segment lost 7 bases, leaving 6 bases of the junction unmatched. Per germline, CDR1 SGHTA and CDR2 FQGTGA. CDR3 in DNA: TGTGCCAGCACCCGACAGGGCGGTTCACCCCTCCACTTT. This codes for CASTRQGGSPLHF.

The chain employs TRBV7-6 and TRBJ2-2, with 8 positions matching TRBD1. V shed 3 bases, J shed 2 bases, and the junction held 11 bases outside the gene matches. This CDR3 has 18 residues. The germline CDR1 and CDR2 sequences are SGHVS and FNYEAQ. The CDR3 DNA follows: TGTGCCAGCAGCTTCTGGACCGGGACAGGCCTCAACACCGGGGAGCTGTTTTTT. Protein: CASSFWTGTGLNTGELFF. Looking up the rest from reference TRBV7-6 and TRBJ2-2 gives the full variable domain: GAGVSQSPRYKVTKRGQDVALRCDPISGHVSLYWYRQALGQGPEFLTYFNYEAQQDKSGLPNDRFSAERPEGSISTLTIQRTEQRDSAMYRCASSFWTGTGLNTGELFFGEGSRLTVL.

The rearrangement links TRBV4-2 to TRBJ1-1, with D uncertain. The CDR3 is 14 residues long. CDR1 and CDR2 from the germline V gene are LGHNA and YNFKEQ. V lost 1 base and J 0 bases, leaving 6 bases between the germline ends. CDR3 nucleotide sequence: TGTGCCAGCAGCCAAGCTGGTTTGAACACTGAAGCTTTCTTT. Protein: CASSQAGLNTEAFF.

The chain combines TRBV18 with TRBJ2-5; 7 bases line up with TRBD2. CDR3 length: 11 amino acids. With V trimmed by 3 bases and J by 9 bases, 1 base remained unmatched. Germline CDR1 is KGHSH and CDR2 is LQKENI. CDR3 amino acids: CASSPAGAQYF. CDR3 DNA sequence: TGTGCCAGCTCACCGGCGGGAGCCCAGTACTTC.

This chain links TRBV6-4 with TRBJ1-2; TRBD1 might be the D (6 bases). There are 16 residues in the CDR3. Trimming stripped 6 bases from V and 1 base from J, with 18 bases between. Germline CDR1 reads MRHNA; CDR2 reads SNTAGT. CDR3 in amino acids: CASSMSWTDHNYGYTF. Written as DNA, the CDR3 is TGTGCCAGCAGCATGTCGTGGACAGACCATAACTATGGCTACACCTTC.

DNA of the CDR3: TGTGCCAGCAGCAAAGGGGCAGGCGTCCCCTATGGCTACACCTTC. It specifies CASSKGAGVPYGYTF. The chain couples TRBV21-1 to TRBJ1-2; the table's D call, TRBD1, has no DNA check behind it. TRBV21-1 is annotated as a pseudogene. CDR3 length equals 15 residues.